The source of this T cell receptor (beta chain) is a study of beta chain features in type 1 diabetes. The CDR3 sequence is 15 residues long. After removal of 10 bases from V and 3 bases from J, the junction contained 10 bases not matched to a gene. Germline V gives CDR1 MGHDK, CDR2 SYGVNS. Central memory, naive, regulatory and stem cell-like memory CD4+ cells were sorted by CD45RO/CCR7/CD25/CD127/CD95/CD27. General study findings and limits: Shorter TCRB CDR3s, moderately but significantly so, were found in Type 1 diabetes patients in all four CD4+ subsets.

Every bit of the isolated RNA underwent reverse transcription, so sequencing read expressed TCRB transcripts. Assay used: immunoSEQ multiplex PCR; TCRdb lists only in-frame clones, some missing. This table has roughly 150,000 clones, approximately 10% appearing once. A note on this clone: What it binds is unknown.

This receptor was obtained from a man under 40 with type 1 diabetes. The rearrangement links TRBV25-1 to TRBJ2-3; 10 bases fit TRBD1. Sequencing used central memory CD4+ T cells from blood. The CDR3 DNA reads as TGTGCCACCTCGCAGACAGGGGGCTGGACAGATACGCAGTATTTT. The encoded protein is CATSQTGGWTDTQYF. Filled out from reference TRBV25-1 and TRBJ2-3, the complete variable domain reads EADIYQTPRYLVIGTGKKITLECSQTMGHDKMYWYQQDPGMELHLIHYSYGVNSTEKGDLSSESTVSRIRTEHFPLTLESARPSHTSQYLCATSQTGGWTDTQYFGPGTRLTVL.